The T cell receptor (beta chain) under discussion was sequenced for a study of cytomegalovirus exposure and HLA in healthy donors. Across the whole study: Of several hundred genotyped donors, roughly 80% grouped in the Caucasian-associated ancestry cluster.

Concerning this clone itself: The antigen remains undetermined.

Study results and limitations: Links to common viral pathogens appeared, in a later analysis, for several of the most significant clusters. As was reported, the classifier diagnosed cytomegalovirus status with high specificity and sensitivity.

The PCR was carried out with 60 Vbeta primers and 13 Jbeta primers. In the original processing: A later analysis counted 65 million to 95 million unique TCR beta chains, some 12 million shared. Some clones are missing from TCRdb's copy, which holds only in-frame ones; the method was immunoSEQ multiplex PCR. V and J calls and clone size are those listed in that table; D and trimming were worked out from the DNA. The data show 100,000 to 120,000 clones, 70% to 90% seen once. The specimen sequenced was PBMCs. This clonotype was obtained from a man aged 35 to 55 in good health and CMV-seronegative.

The CDR3 DNA sequence: TGTGCCAGCAGCCGGGCCCTGGGAGTTAGTAACGCTGAAGCTTTCTTT. Protein product: CASSRALGVSNAEAFF. This rearrangement joins TRBV7-9 to TRBJ1-1; no firm D call. The V end lost 5 bases, the J end lost 6 bases, and 22 bases lay between the germline ends. There are 16 residues in the CDR3. Germline CDR1 and CDR2: SEHNR and FQNEAQ (reference sequence).